This entry concerns a single TCR beta chain. TCRdb's table, derived via immunoSEQ multiplex PCR, lists solely in-frame clones and lacks some. The sample lists 350,000 to 400,000 clones; about 85% were seen once. Treatment defined: 15 to 20 received Ad26.COV2.S at low or high dose, single or two shots; five or six received placebo; per-sample allocation not given. Specimen acquisition occurred on day 63 following the initial vaccine or placebo injection. This sample was taken from a study of Ad26.COV2.S vaccination and SARS-CoV-2 variants. CDR3 length: 14 residues. Germline V CDR1 and CDR2: SNHLY, FYNNEI. V lost 4 bases to trimming and J lost 0 bases, with 7 bases between them.

The sequence came from a person between 18 and 65 years old who received the Ad26.COV2.S COVID-19 vaccine or a placebo. This chain links TRBV2 with TRBJ1-3; D gene uncertain. The material sequenced was peripheral blood, taken in a trial of Ad26.COV2.S vaccine versus placebo. The CDR3 DNA sequence: TGTGCCAGCAGTGGGAGGGACTCTGGAAACACCATATATTTT. Translated: CASSGRDSGNTIYF.